These T cell receptor beta chains were read from a single sample in a study of T cells in Graves' hyperthyroidism and ophthalmopathy. TCRdb redid the calling of the multiplex PCR reads with MiXCR, one entry per CDR3 protein. The sample includes roughly 380,000 distinct CDR3 sequences, around 13% of them seen just once. Sample: blood. These receptor sequences come from a woman aged 55-70 years with Graves' hyperthyroidism. Both conserved end residues are part of each CDR3. A D gene is named only where the DNA matches it firmly. Clone size appears in some rows only: once, few, many, or a class for an expanded clone.

j_gene	abundance	v_gene	d_gene	CDR3nt	CDR3aa
TRBJ2-7	few	TRBV6-1	.	TGTGCCAGCAGTGAAAAAGAGGACAGATTCTACGAGCAGTACTTC	CASSEKEDRFYEQYF
TRBJ1-1	few	TRBV6-1	.	TGTGCCAGCAGTCAATACATGACTGAAGCTTTCTTT	CASSQYMTEAFF
TRBJ2-7	.	TRBV20-1	.	TGCAGTGCTAGAGGCCCTCGGCGGGGACCCTCCTACGAGCAGTACTTC	CSARGPRRGPSYEQYF
TRBJ1-4	many	TRBV9	.	TGTGCCAGCACCGGGCCCCCAGGACTCAGGCGAGTGGATAATGAAAAACTGTTTTTT	CASTGPPGLRRVDNEKLFF
TRBJ2-5	many	TRBV10-1	TRBD2	TGCGCCAGCAGCAGACTAGCGGGAGAGACCCAGTACTTC	CASSRLAGETQYF
TRBJ2-1	.	TRBV6-1	TRBD2	TGTGCCAGCAGACAGACTAGCCTCGAGGAGCAGTTCTTC	CASRQTSLEEQFF
TRBJ2-1	many	TRBV20-1	.	TGCAGTGCTAGTTGGACTCAGTACAATGAGCAGTTCTTC	CSASWTQYNEQFF
TRBJ2-5	.	TRBV9	.	TGTGCCAGCAGCCCGAATGGAGAGACCCAGTACTTC	CASSPNGETQYF
TRBJ1-2	many	TRBV3-1	TRBD1	TGTGCCAGCAGCCAAGATTGGGGACAGGGGGCGCGTGGCTACACCTTC	CASSQDWGQGARGYTF
TRBJ2-7	few	TRBV5-1	.	TGCGCCAGCAGCTTCCTAGGAGGATCTTCCTACGAGCAGTACTTC	CASSFLGGSSYEQYF
TRBJ1-5	.	TRBV9	TRBD1	TGTGCCAGCAGCGCAGAATCCGGGACAGGGGTTAATCAGCCCCAGCATTTT	CASSAESGTGVNQPQHF
TRBJ1-1	many	TRBV29-1	.	TGCAGCGTTTGGTCTCACAGCAACACTGAAGCTTTCTTT	CSVWSHSNTEAFF
TRBJ1-4	.	TRBV10-3	.	TGTGCCATCAGTGAGTCGGATCGGACAACTAATGAAAAACTGTTTTTT	CAISESDRTTNEKLFF
TRBJ1-1	.	TRBV11-2	TRBD1	TGTGCCAGCAGCCCAACAGGGGGCGATGGCGAAGCTTTCTTT	CASSPTGGDGEAFF
TRBJ1-1	many	TRBV3-1	.	TGTGCCAGCAGCCATCGGGGGCCGAACACTGAAGCTTTCTTT	CASSHRGPNTEAFF
TRBJ2-1	few	TRBV7-3	TRBD2	TGTGCCAGCAGCTCCCTAGCGGGAGTAAGCTACAATGAGCAGTTCTTC	CASSSLAGVSYNEQFF
TRBJ2-7	.	TRBV24-1	.	TGTGCCACCAGTGATTCCAGGGGTTGGGAGCAGTACTTC	CATSDSRGWEQYF
TRBJ1-1	many	TRBV30	.	TGTGCCTGGCGAGGGCGTAGGGGGTCCATGAACACTGAAGCTTTCTTT	CAWRGRRGSMNTEAFF
TRBJ2-1	many	TRBV18	TRBD1	TGTGCCAGCTCACGGAACCTGGACCAGGGGGTCTCCTACAATGAGCAGTTCTTC	CASSRNLDQGVSYNEQFF
TRBJ2-5	many	TRBV20-1	.	TGCAGTGCTAGAGTTATCAAGGGCAGGGAAGAGACCCAGTACTTC	CSARVIKGREETQYF
TRBJ1-5	.	TRBV5-1	.	TGCGCCAGCAGTGAAGGTTCCGAGGGACAGCCCCAGCATTTT	CASSEGSEGQPQHF
TRBJ2-7	few	TRBV28	.	TGTGCCAGCAGTTTACCCGGGCCAGATAATCAGTACTTC	CASSLPGPDNQYF
TRBJ2-7	few	TRBV6-5	TRBD2	TGTGCCAGCAGTTACGGGACTAGCGGGAGGTACGAGCAGTACTTC	CASSYGTSGRYEQYF
TRBJ2-2	few	TRBV6-1	TRBD2	TGTGCCAGCAGTGAAAGGGTACTAGCGTCGAACACCGGGGAGCTGTTTTTT	CASSERVLASNTGELFF
TRBJ2-3	many	TRBV20-1	TRBD2	TGCAGTGCAGAGTTCAGCGGGAGTAGCACAGATACGCAGTATTTT	CSAEFSGSSTDTQYF
TRBJ2-1	.	TRBV28	.	TGTGCCAGCATCAATAACAATGAGCAGTTCTTC	CASINNNEQFF
TRBJ1-3	many	TRBV5-1	TRBD1	TGCGCCAGCAGCTTGGCCGGACAGGTCTCTGGAAACACCATATATTTT	CASSLAGQVSGNTIYF
TRBJ2-1	many	TRBV2	TRBD2	TGTGCCAGCAGGGCGACTAGCGGGTGGAATGAGCAGTTCTTC	CASRATSGWNEQFF
TRBJ2-1	many	TRBV7-9	.	TGTGCCAGCAGCCCCGCAGGGCCCCGCCACAATGAGCAGTTCTTC	CASSPAGPRHNEQFF
TRBJ1-3	many	TRBV7-2	.	TGTGCCAGCAGCCCGATGGGATATGGAAACACCATATATTTT	CASSPMGYGNTIYF
TRBJ2-3	many	TRBV28	TRBD2	TGTGCCAGCAGTCCTCCCATAGCGGGAACCACAGATACGCAGTATTTT	CASSPPIAGTTDTQYF
TRBJ2-1	many	TRBV5-1	TRBD1	TGCGCCAGCAGCCCAGGACAGGGGGCGCATGATGAGCAGTTCTTC	CASSPGQGAHDEQFF
TRBJ2-2	many	TRBV6-1	TRBD2	TGTGCCAGCAGTAGAGGGACTAGCGGGAGCACCGGGGAGCTGTTTTTT	CASSRGTSGSTGELFF
TRBJ2-5	many	TRBV7-9	.	TGTGCCAGCAGCTTAGTTATGGCGGGAGAGACCCAGTACTTC	CASSLVMAGETQYF
TRBJ2-3	many	TRBV5-1	TRBD2	TGCGCCAGCACCTCAAGCGGGAGTACAGATACGCAGTATTTT	CASTSSGSTDTQYF
TRBJ2-7	many	TRBV11-2	TRBD2	TGTGCCAGCAGCTTCGGCCAGGGCGGGGGTGAGCAGTACTTC	CASSFGQGGGEQYF
TRBJ2-1	many	TRBV5-1	TRBD2	TGCGCCAGCAGCGGAGGACGGGGGGACTTTTACAATGAGCAGTTCTTC	CASSGGRGDFYNEQFF
TRBJ1-5	many	TRBV5-1	.	TGCGCCAGCAGCTTGGATCAGAATCAGCCCCAGCATTTT	CASSLDQNQPQHF
TRBJ2-1	many	TRBV12-3/TRBV12-4	TRBD2	TGTGCCAGCAGGAAGACTAGCGTGAATGAGCAGTTCTTC	CASRKTSVNEQFF
TRBJ2-1	many	TRBV20-1	TRBD2	TGCAGTGCGAGACACGAGCGGGGCTACAATGAGCAGTTCTTC	CSARHERGYNEQFF
TRBJ1-3	few	TRBV3-1	.	TGTGCCAGCAGCCAAGAAGGAGGGTGGCACACCATATATTTT	CASSQEGGWHTIYF
TRBJ1-1	.	TRBV19	.	TGTGCCAGTAGTATAGGACAGTTCAAGGAAGCTTTCTTT	CASSIGQFKEAFF
TRBJ2-5	many	TRBV5-1	TRBD2	TGCGCCAGCAGCTTGGTGGCTAGCGGGACCCAAGAGACCCAGTACTTC	CASSLVASGTQETQYF
TRBJ2-1	.	TRBV27	.	TGTGCCAGCAGTTCGATTAGGGGTAAAGGCAATGAGCAGTTCTTC	CASSSIRGKGNEQFF
TRBJ1-1	.	TRBV24-1	.	TGTGCCACCACATCCAGGGGAAACACTGAAGCTTTCTTT	CATTSRGNTEAFF
TRBJ2-5	many	TRBV11-2	TRBD2	TGTGCCAGCAGCCGCAGGGTGTTAAGGCGTCTAGCGGAGAACCAAGAGACCCAGTACTTC	CASSRRVLRRLAENQETQYF
TRBJ2-7	.	TRBV7-8	.	TGTGCCAGCAGCTTAGGAATTTTAAAGGTGGACGAGCAGTACTTC	CASSLGILKVDEQYF
TRBJ2-7	few	TRBV20-1	TRBD1	TGCAGTGCTAGCCCTCCGGGACAGGGCTACGAGCAGTACTTC	CSASPPGQGYEQYF
TRBJ1-4	many	TRBV12-3/TRBV12-4	.	TGTGCCAGCAGCCGACTACAGGGTAATACTGAAAAACTGTTTTTT	CASSRLQGNTEKLFF
TRBJ1-1	many	TRBV7-3	.	TGTGCCAGCAGCTTAAGTTCCAGGGCAAACACTGAAGCTTTCTTT	CASSLSSRANTEAFF
TRBJ2-7	.	TRBV6-1	TRBD2	TGTGCCAGCAGGAAGCGGGAGGCCTACGAGCAGTACTTC	CASRKREAYEQYF
TRBJ2-1	many	TRBV6-2/TRBV6-3	TRBD2	TGTGCCAGCAGGGGACTAGCGGGACACTACAATGAGCAGTTCTTC	CASRGLAGHYNEQFF
TRBJ1-1	many	TRBV9	.	TGTGCCAGCAGCGTAACAGGGATGGCCACTGAAGCTTTCTTT	CASSVTGMATEAFF
TRBJ2-1	many	TRBV5-1	TRBD2	TGCGCCAGCAGCTTGGATCTAGCGGGGGTGTCCTACAATGAGCAGTTCTTC	CASSLDLAGVSYNEQFF
TRBJ2-5	.	TRBV25-1	.	TGTGCCAGCAGTGAACAGCAAGAGACCCAGTACTTC	CASSEQQETQYF